These 25 T cell receptor beta chains were all obtained from the same sample, sequenced in a study of regulatory T cells in long-lasting Graves disease. Assembly of TCR beta libraries relied on iRepertoire HTBI primers together with Arm-PCR of CDR3 regions. TCRdb ran MiXCR on the multiplex PCR reads and lists one entry per CDR3 protein. The sample gives 550,000 or so distinct CDR3 sequences, about 12% of which show up once; roughly 8.2% is in the top ten. The time point here: newly diagnosed GD, antithyroid drugs for less than 3 months. PBMC RNA served as the TCR library source. This sample also belongs to another study, concerning T cells in Graves' hyperthyroidism and ophthalmopathy.

Specimen: peripheral blood mononuclear cells (PBMCs), collected at new diagnosis, from a patient treated with antithyroid drugs. The receptor source for this set is a woman aged 25-40 years with Graves disease.

The genes are TRBV2 and TRBJ2-2; TRBD2 is a possible D gene (5 bases). This CDR3 contains 15 residues. Germline CDR1 and CDR2: SNHLY and FYNNEI. Trimming removed 8 bases at V and 5 bases at J, with 18 bases between. In DNA, the CDR3 is TGTGCCAGCTACGGGGTCGGAGGTCGGACCGGGGAGCTGTTTTTT. Translated: CASYGVGGRTGELFF. Combining the CDR3 with reference TRBV2 and TRBJ2-2 gives the whole variable domain EPEVTQTPSHQVTQMGQEVILRCVPISNHLYFYWYRQILGQKVEFLVSFYNNEISEKSEIFDDQFSVERPDGSNFTLKIRSTKLEDSAMYFCASYGVGGRTGELFFGEGSRLTVL.

The table lists this clonotype with many counts. CDR3 bases: TGTGCCAGCAGCCCACGTTGGACTAGCGGGAGGAATGAGCAGTTCTTC. Translating gives CASSPRWTSGRNEQFF. The J gene is TRBJ2-1, the V gene TRBV7-2, with 14 positions matching TRBD2. The CDR3 runs 16 residues. The ends lost 5 bases at V and 7 bases at J; junction bases unmatched: 7. Germline CDR1 SGHTA, CDR2 FQGNSA.

The chain carries TRBV11-3 and TRBJ2-4; D possibly corresponds to TRBD1 (5 bases). The DNA end is more similar to TRBJ1-2, so the J call may be wrong. In germline, CDR1 is SGHNT, CDR2 YENEEA. The CDR3 is 13 residues long. The CDR3 nucleotides are TGTGCCAGCAGCTTTCTCGGGGGCTATGGCTACACCTTC. Amino acids: CASSFLGGYGYTF.

This clonotype was seen a single time. This chain links TRBV28 with TRBJ1-5; TRBD1 is a possible D gene (5 bases). The CDR3 totals 16 residues. Per germline, CDR1 MDHEN and CDR2 SYDVKM. V lost 3 bases to trimming and J lost 2 bases, with 14 bases between them. The CDR3 bases are TGTGCCAGCAGTTTTATTTGGGGGGAAGGCAATCAGCCCCAGCATTTT. Translating gives CASSFIWGEGNQPQHF.

This clonotype was seen ten or more times. The chain is built from TRBV20-1 and TRBJ1-1; D gene unclear. The CDR3 runs 14 residues. V was clipped by 1 base and J by 6 bases, with 15 bases between them. The germline V gene encodes CDR1 DFQATT and CDR2 SNEGSKA (reference sequence). The CDR3 region has the DNA TGCAGTGCTAGAGCGGGCGGAAGAAAATCTGAAGCTTTCTTT. Encoded protein: CSARAGGRKSEAFF.

At least ten counts were recorded for this clonotype. The chain recombines TRBV28 with TRBJ2-1; maybe TRBD1 (5 bases). CDR3 length equals 12 residues. Per the germline V gene, CDR1 is MDHEN and CDR2 is SYDVKM. V gave up 6 bases and J gave up 13 bases, with 16 bases separating them. The CDR3 loop reads CASSFQGSFQFF. CDR3 sequence (DNA): TGTGCCAGCAGCTTCCAGGGATCGTTTCAGTTCTTC.

There are many counts of this clonotype. In DNA form, the CDR3 reads TGTGCCAGCAGCTTCCCGGGTGTTTGGAGGATCACTGAAGCTTTCTTT. Protein sequence: CASSFPGVWRITEAFF. This sequence joins TRBV11-2 and TRBJ1-1; D is unresolved. The V gene's germline CDR1 is SGHAT and CDR2 FQNNGV. Trimming removed 3 bases from V and 4 bases from J, with 18 bases in between. The CDR3 has 16 amino acids.

This clonotype has a single count. It differs at one base from a far larger clone, so likely a read error. The V call is TRBV10-3, the J call TRBJ1-1; D is unclear. With 5 bases removed from V and 4 bases from J, the gap between germline ends came to 5 bases. The CDR3 extends over 11 amino acids. Germline-derived CDR1 and CDR2 are ENHRY and SYGVKD. DNA of the CDR3: TGTGCCATCAGTTACTCCACTGAAGCTTTCTTT. Amino acid sequence: CAISYSTEAFF.

This clonotype was detected many times. V is TRBV12-3 or TRBV12-4 and J is TRBJ2-3; 10 positions agree with TRBD1. The CDR3 has 20 amino acids. Trimming at V came to 3 bases and at J to 3 bases, leaving 18 bases not matched to a gene. Written as DNA, the CDR3 is TGTGCCAGCAGTTTCATAACAGCCCCCGACAGGGGGCGAGGGACAGATACGCAGTATTTT. This translates into CASSFITAPDRGRGTDTQYF.

This clonotype was found a few times. The rearrangement links TRBV7-6 to TRBJ2-2; possible D gene TRBD1, 6 bases. CDR3 size: 16 residues. V was pared by 1 base and J by 1 base, with 10 bases between. Germline V gene data show CDR1 as SGHVS and CDR2 as FNYEAQ. The CDR3 spells CASSLGPGQNTGELFF. For the CDR3, the DNA is TGTGCCAGCAGCTTAGGTCCGGGACAGAACACCGGGGAGCTGTTTTTT.

This clonotype was picked up many times. The chain employs TRBV6-1 and TRBJ2-7, with 8 bases lining up with TRBD2. The CDR3 is 14 residues long. The germline V gene has CDR1 MNHNS and CDR2 SASEGT. V shed 7 bases, J shed 3 bases, and the junction held 8 bases outside the gene matches. The CDR3 coding sequence is TGTGCCAGCAAGAGGGTAGCGGGGAACTACGAGCAGTACTTC. As protein: CASKRVAGNYEQYF.

This clonotype was recorded a few times. V usage is TRBV11-2 and J usage is TRBJ2-5; no definite D call. The V gene's germline CDR1 is SGHAT and CDR2 FQNNGV. The CDR3 has 14 residues. V lost 5 bases, J lost 1 base, and 11 bases lay in between. CDR3: CASSQGPAQETQYF. In DNA form, the CDR3 reads TGTGCCAGCAGCCAAGGCCCAGCCCAAGAGACCCAGTACTTC.

Comment on this clonotype: A read error may account for a junction end that differs from germline. The chain couples TRBV20-1 to TRBJ2-7; D is unresolved. CDR1 is DFQATT, CDR2 SNEGSKA, per germline (reference sequence). The CDR3 sequence is 13 residues long. CDR3 bases: TGCAGTGCTAGTTATCTACCGTGGATCGAGCGGTACTTC. This translates into CSASYLPWIERYF.

DNA for the CDR3: TGTGCCAGCAGCTTGGGGCTGACAGGGCGAGTAACTACGGATGAGCAGTTCTTC. This gives the protein CASSLGLTGRVTTDEQFF. The chain has TRBV5-6 and TRBJ2-1; 7 bases line up with TRBD1. Germline values: CDR1 SGHDT, CDR2 YYEEEE. CDR3 length: 18 residues. The V and J ends lost 0 bases and 8 bases, in that order; junction bases with no gene match: 17.

Ten or more counts support this clonotype. This chain uses TRBV11-2 with TRBJ2-1; the match to TRBD2 covers 10 bases. V dropped 3 bases and J dropped 3; count of bases not matched to a gene: 5. Per the germline V gene, CDR1 is SGHAT and CDR2 is FQNNGV. CDR3 length equals 16 residues. As DNA, the CDR3 is TGTGCCAGCAGCTTTAACCTAGCGGGAGTCTACAATGAGCAGTTCTTC. It yields the protein CASSFNLAGVYNEQFF.

The CDR3: CASSESVSKGYNEQFF. The CDR3 DNA follows: TGTGCCAGCAGCGAATCAGTGAGTAAGGGCTACAATGAGCAGTTCTTC. This chain uses TRBV9 with TRBJ2-1; no reliable D call. In germline, CDR1 is SGDLS, CDR2 YYNGEE. The CDR3 sequence is 16 residues long. Between the trimmed V and J ends, which lost 3 bases and 3 bases, there was a span of 16 bases.

V usage is TRBV12-3 or TRBV12-4 and J usage is TRBJ2-4; D possibly corresponds to TRBD1 (6 bases). The CDR3 has 17 residues. Trimming removed 9 bases at V and 1 base at J, with 22 bases between. As DNA, the CDR3 is TGTGCCAGTGGGGCAGGGCTTAATAGGGGGGCCAAAAACATTCAGTACTTC. It translates to CASGAGLNRGAKNIQYF.

There are many counts of this clonotype. V is TRBV19 and J is TRBJ1-2; D is possibly TRBD1 (5 bases). Trimming took off 3 bases at V and 5 bases at J, with 28 bases between the two ends. Germline V lookup: CDR1 LNHDA, CDR2 SQIVND (reference sequence). CDR3 length equals 19 residues. CDR3 in DNA: TGTGCCAGTAGTATCTCCTACTTTCGCAGGGACGCCTCGATTTATGGCTACACCTTC. Translated: CASSISYFRRDASIYGYTF. The whole variable domain, remainder taken from reference TRBV19 and TRBJ1-2, is DGGITQSPKYLFRKEGQNVTLSCEQNLNHDAMYWYRQDPGQGLRLIYYSQIVNDFQKGDIAEGYSVSREKKESFPLTVTSAQKNPTAFYLCASSISYFRRDASIYGYTFGSGTRLTVV.

This clonotype has a count of ten or more. J is TRBJ2-7 and V is TRBV28; D is perhaps TRBD2 (5 bases). Per germline, CDR1 MDHEN and CDR2 SYDVKM. This CDR3 is 16 amino acids long. Trimming cost V 3 bases and J 0 bases, with 15 bases left between them. The DNA for the CDR3 is TGTGCCAGCAGTTTTGATACGGGAAGTAGCTCCTACGAGCAGTACTTC. Amino acids: CASSFDTGSSSYEQYF.

Remarks on this clonotype: A read error likely explains this, since a far larger clone differs by one base. The chain uses TRBV6-2 or TRBV6-3 and TRBJ1-1, with D maybe TRBD1 (5 bases). The V end was cut by 5 bases, the J end by 10 bases, with 20 bases between. CDR3 length: 14 residues. Germline V gene lookup returns CDR1 MNHEY and CDR2 SVGEGT. In nucleotides, the CDR3 is TGTGCCAGCAGTGGGGCCCGGGGACGGTTGGGAGCTTTCTTT. It specifies CASSGARGRLGAFF.

This clonotype came up many times. CDR3 coding DNA: TGCGCCAGCAGCCAAACCTGGGGTCAGCCCCAGCATTTT. Its protein is CASSQTWGQPQHF. The V gene is TRBV4-3, the J gene TRBJ1-5; D remains ambiguous. Germline V gives CDR1 LGHNA, CDR2 YSLEER. This CDR3 has 13 residues. V dropped 2 bases and J dropped 6 bases, with 8 bases sitting between them.

This clonotype was detected a few times. This chain uses TRBV25-1 with TRBJ2-3, with 7 positions matching TRBD2. Looked up from germline, CDR1 is MGHDK and CDR2 is SYGVNS. CDR3 length: 17 amino acids. V trimming: 1 base; J trimming: 1 base; junction bases outside the gene matches: 8. The CDR3 here is CASSEWRSAGGTDTQYF. CDR3 nucleotide sequence: TGTGCCAGCAGTGAATGGAGGAGCGCGGGAGGCACAGATACGCAGTATTTT.

This clonotype was counted between two and nine times. The gene calls are TRBV28 and TRBJ1-3; D not certain. The CDR3 totals 15 residues. Trimming took 5 bases from V and 6 from J, leaving 17 bases between them. Germline assignment: CDR1 MDHEN and CDR2 SYDVKM. The CDR3 region has the DNA TGTGCCAGCAGTACCGACATGGGAGCAGTAAACACCATATATTTT. Amino acid sequence: CASSTDMGAVNTIYF.

J is TRBJ2-7 and V is TRBV15; D not certain. The CDR3 has 14 residues. Germline V gene data show CDR1 as LNHNV and CDR2 as YYDKDF (reference sequence). V gave up 6 bases and J gave up 0 bases, with 12 bases separating them. CDR3 nucleotides: TGTGCCACCAGGTATACGGTTACCTCCTACGAGCAGTACTTC. Amino acid sequence: CATRYTVTSYEQYF.

This clonotype was detected many times. The rearrangement links TRBV28 to TRBJ2-7; D ambiguous. Looked up from germline, CDR1 is MDHEN and CDR2 is SYDVKM. V dropped 6 bases and J dropped 6 bases, with 9 bases sitting between them. The CDR3 has 11 amino acids. In DNA form, the CDR3 reads TGTGCCAGCAGGAGCATGGGCGAGCAGTACTTC. This encodes CASRSMGEQYF.